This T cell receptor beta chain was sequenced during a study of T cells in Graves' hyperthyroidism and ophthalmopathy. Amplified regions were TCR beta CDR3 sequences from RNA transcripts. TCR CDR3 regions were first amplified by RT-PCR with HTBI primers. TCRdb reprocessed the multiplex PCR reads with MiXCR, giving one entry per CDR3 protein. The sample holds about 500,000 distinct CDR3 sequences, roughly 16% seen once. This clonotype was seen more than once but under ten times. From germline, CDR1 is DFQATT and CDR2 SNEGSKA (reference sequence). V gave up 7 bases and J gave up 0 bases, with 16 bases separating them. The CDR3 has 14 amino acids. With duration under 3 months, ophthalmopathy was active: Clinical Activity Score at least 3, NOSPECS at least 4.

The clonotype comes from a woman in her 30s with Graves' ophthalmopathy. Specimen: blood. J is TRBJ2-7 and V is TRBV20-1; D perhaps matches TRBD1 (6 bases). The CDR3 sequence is CSGHQEDSSYEQYF. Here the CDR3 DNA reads TGCAGTGGCCACCAGGAGGACAGCTCCTACGAGCAGTACTTC.